Ten or more counts support the clone carrying this T cell receptor beta chain. Its antigen remains unidentified. The CDR3 loop spans 15 amino acids. Germline V gene sequence: CDR1 SGHRS, CDR2 YFSETQ. Trimming removed 0 bases from V and 6 bases from J, with 16 bases in between. This sample was included in a study of T cells after yellow fever vaccination. Regarding the study as a whole: Clones that expanded after primary vaccination mostly reappeared after the booster (96% CD4, approximately 89% CD8).

5'RACE template switching generated TCR cDNA, adding a universal primer site and UMIs. TCRdb recomputed calls from the 5' RACE reads with MiXCR, one row per CDR3 protein. The sample contains 25,000 to 35,000 distinct CDR3 sequences, 4.4% of which appear only once. The chain uses TRBV5-1 and TRBJ2-7, with D tentatively TRBD2 (5 bases). This TCR came from a man aged 25 to 40 who received the YFV17D yellow fever vaccine. The specimen was CD8+ T cells sorted from PBMCs, collected 5 days after the yellow fever booster vaccination. The CDR3 nucleotides read TGCGCCAGCAGCTTGGTGGAACCCCATCGGGGCGAGCAGTACTTC. As protein: CASSLVEPHRGEQYF.